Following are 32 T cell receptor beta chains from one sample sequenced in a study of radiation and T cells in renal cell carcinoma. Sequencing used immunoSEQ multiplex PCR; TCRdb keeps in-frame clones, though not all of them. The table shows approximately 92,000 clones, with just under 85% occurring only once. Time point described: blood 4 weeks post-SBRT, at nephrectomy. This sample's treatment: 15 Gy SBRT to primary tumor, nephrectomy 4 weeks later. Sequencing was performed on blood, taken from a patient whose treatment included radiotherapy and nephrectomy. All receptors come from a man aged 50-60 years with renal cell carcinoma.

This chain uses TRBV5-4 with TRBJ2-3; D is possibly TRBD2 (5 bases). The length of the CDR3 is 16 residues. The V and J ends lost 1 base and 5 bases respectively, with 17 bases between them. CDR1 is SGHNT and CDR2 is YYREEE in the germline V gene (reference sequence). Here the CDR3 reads CASSLLSGGLGDTQYF. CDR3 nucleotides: TGTGCCAGCAGCTTGTTATCCGGCGGGTTGGGAGATACGCAGTATTTT.

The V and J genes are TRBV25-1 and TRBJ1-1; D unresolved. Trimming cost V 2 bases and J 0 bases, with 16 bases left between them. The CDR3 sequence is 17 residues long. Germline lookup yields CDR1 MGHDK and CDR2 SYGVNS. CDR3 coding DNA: TGTGCCAGCAGTGAACTTTGGTCAGGACCGATGAACACTGAAGCTTTCTTT. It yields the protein CASSELWSGPMNTEAFF.

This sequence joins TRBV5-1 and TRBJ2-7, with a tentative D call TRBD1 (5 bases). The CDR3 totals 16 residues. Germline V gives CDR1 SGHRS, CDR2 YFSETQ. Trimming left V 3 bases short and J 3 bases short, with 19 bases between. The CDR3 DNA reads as TGCGCCAGCAGCTACCGATCGGAGCAGGGTTTCTACGAGCAGTACTTC. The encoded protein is CASSYRSEQGFYEQYF.

CDR3 in DNA: TGCGCCAGCGGAGCAGCGGGGGGTAACACCGGGGAGCTGTTTTTT. Translation gives CASGAAGGNTGELFF. The rearrangement links TRBV5-1 to TRBJ2-2; 9 nucleotides agree with TRBD2. The trim removed 7 bases at V and 2 bases at J, leaving 6 bases unmatched. The CDR3 runs 15 residues. Per germline, CDR1 SGHRS and CDR2 YFSETQ. The complete variable domain, with remaining parts taken from reference TRBV5-1 and TRBJ2-2, reads KAGVTQTPRYLIKTRGQQVTLSCSPISGHRSVSWYQQTPGQGLQFLFEYFSETQRNKGNFPGRFSGRQFSNSRSEMNVSTLELGDSALYLCASGAAGGNTGELFFGEGSRLTVL.

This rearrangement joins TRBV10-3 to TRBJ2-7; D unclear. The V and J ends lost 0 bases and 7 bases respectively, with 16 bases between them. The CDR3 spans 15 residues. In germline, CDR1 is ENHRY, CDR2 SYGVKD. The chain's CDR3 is CAISESDVGTVEQYF. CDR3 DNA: TGTGCCATCAGTGAGTCGGACGTTGGAACGGTAGAGCAGTACTTC.

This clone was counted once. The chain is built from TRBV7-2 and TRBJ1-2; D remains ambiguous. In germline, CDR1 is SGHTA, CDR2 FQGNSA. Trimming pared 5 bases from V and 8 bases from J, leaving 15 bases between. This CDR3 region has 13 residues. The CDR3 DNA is TGTGCCAGCAGCCCCCCCGGGAGAGAAGGCTACACCTTC. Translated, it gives CASSPPGREGYTF.

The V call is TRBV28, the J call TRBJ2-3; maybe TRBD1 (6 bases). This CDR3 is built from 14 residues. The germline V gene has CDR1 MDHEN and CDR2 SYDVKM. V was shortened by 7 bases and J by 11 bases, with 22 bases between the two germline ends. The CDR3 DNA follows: TGTGCCAGCACCCTATCATCCGGGCAGGGGAGGCAGTATTTT. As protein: CASTLSSGQGRQYF.

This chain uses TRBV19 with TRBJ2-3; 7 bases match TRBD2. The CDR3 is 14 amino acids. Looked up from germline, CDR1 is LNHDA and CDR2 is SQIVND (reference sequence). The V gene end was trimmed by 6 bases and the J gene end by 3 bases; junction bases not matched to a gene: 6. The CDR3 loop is CASRLAEATDTQYF. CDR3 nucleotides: TGTGCCAGTAGGCTAGCGGAGGCAACAGATACGCAGTATTTT.

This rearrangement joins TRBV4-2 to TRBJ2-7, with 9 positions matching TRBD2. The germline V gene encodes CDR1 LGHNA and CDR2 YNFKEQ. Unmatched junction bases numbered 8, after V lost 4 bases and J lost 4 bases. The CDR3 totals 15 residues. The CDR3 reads CASSRRASGDYEQYF. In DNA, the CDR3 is TGTGCCAGCAGCCGCCGGGCTAGCGGGGATTACGAGCAGTACTTC.

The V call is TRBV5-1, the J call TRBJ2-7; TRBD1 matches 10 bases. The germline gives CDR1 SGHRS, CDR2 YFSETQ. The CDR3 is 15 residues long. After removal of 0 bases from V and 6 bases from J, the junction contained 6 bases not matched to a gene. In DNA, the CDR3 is TGCGCCAGCAGCTTGGGCTGGGGACAGGGGACCGAGCAGTACTTC. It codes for CASSLGWGQGTEQYF.

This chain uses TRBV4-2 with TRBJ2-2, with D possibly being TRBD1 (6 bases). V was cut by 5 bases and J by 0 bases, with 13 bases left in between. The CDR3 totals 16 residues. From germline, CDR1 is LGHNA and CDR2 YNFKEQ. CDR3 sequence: CASSRVEGANTGELFF. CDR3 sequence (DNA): TGTGCCAGCAGCAGAGTCGAGGGGGCGAACACCGGGGAGCTGTTTTTT.

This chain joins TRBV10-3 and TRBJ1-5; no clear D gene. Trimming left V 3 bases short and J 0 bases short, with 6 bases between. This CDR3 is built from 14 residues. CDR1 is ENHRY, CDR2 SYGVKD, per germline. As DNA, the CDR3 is TGTGCCATCAGTGAAACGTATAGCAATCAGCCCCAGCATTTT. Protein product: CAISETYSNQPQHF.

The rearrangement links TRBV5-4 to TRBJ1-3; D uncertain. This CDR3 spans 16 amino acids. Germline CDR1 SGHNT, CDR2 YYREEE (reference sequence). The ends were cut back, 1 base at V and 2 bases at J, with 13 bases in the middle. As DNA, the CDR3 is TGTGCCAGCAGCTTGTTATCGGGAGGTCCTGGAAACACCATATATTTT. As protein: CASSLLSGGPGNTIYF.

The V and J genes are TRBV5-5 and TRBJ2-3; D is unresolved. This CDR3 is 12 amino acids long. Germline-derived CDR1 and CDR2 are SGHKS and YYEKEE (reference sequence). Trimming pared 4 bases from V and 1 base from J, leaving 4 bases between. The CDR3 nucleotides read TGTGCCAGCAGCATAGGCACAGATACGCAGTATTTT. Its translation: CASSIGTDTQYF.

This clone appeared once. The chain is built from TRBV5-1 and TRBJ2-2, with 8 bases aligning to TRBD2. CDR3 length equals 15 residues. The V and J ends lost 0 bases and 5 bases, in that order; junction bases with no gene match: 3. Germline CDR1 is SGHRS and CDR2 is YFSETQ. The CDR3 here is CASSLGPGGTGELFF. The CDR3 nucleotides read TGCGCCAGCAGCTTGGGTCCGGGGGGGACCGGGGAGCTGTTTTTT.

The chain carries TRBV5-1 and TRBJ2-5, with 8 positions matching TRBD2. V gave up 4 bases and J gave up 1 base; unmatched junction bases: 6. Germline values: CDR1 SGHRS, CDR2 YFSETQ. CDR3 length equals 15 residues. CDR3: CASSRGGDPQETQYF. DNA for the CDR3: TGCGCCAGCAGCCGGGGGGGCGACCCCCAAGAGACCCAGTACTTC.

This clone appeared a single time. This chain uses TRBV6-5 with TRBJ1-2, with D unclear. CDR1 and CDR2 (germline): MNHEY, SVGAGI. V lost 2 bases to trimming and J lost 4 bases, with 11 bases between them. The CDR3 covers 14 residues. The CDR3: CASSYAEGGYGYTF. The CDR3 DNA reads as TGTGCCAGCAGTTACGCGGAGGGCGGCTATGGCTACACCTTC.

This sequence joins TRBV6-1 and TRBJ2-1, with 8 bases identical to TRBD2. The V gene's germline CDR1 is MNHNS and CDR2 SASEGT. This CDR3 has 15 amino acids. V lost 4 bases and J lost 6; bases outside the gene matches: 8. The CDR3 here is CASSVGTRALNEQFF. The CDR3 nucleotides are TGTGCCAGCAGTGTAGGGACTAGGGCCCTCAATGAGCAGTTCTTC.

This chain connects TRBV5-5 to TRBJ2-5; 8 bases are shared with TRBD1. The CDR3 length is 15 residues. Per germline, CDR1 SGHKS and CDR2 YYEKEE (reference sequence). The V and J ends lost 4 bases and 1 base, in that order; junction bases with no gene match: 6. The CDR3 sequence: CASSPGQVTQETQYF. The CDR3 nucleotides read TGTGCCAGCAGCCCGGGACAGGTCACCCAAGAGACCCAGTACTTC.

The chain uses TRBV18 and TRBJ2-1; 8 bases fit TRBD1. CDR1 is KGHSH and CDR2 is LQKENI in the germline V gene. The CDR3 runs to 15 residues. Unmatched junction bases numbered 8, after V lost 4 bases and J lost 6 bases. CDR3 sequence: CASSLRQGPGNEQFF. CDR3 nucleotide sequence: TGTGCCAGCTCACTTAGACAGGGGCCCGGCAATGAGCAGTTCTTC.

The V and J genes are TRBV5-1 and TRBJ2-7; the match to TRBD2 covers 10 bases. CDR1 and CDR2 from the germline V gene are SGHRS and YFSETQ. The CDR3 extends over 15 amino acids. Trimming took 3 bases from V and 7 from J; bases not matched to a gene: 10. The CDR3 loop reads CASSSVAGGQVEQYF. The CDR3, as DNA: TGCGCCAGCAGCTCTGTAGCGGGGGGCCAGGTAGAGCAGTACTTC.

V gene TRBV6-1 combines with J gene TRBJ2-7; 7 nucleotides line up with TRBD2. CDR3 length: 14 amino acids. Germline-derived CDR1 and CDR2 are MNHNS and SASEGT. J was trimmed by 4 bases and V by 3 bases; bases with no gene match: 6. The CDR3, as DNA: TGTGCCAGCAGTGAGGTGCGGGAGCCGTACGAGCAGTACTTC. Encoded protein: CASSEVREPYEQYF.

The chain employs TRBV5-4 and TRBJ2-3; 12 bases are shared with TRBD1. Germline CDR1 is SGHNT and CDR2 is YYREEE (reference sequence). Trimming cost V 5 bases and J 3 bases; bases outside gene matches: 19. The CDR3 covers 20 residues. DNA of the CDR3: TGTGCCAGCAGTCCCAGCCCCCCGGGACAGGGGGCTGGGGAGACAGATACGCAGTATTTT. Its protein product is CASSPSPPGQGAGETDTQYF.

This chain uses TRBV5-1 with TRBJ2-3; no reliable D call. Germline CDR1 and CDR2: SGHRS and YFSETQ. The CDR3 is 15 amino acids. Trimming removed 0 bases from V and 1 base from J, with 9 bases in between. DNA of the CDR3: TGCGCCAGCAGCTTGGACCAGTGGGGCACAGATACGCAGTATTTT. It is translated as CASSLDQWGTDTQYF.

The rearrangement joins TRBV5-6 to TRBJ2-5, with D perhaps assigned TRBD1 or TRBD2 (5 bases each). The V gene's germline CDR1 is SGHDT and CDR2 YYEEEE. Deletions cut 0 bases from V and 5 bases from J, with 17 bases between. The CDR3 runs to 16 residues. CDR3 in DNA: TGTGCCAGCAGCTTGGACCGGGACGTGACGGGGGAGACCCAGTACTTC. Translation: CASSLDRDVTGETQYF.

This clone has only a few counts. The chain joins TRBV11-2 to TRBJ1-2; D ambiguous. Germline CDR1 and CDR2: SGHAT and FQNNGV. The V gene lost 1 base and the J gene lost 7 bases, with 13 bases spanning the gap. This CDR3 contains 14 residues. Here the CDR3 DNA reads TGTGCCAGCAGCTTAGGCGGACTAGCTGGTGGCTACACCTTC. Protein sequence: CASSLGGLAGGYTF.

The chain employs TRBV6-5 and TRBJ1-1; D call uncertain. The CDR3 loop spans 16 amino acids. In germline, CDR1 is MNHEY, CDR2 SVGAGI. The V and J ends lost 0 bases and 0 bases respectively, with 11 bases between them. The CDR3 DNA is TGTGCCAGCAGTTACTCGTGGGCCGGCATGAACACTGAAGCTTTCTTT. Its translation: CASSYSWAGMNTEAFF.

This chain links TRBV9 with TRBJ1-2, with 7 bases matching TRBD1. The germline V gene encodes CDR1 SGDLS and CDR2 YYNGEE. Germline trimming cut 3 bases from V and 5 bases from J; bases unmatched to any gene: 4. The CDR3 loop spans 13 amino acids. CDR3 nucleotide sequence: TGTGCCAGCAGCGCGGTGACAGGGTATGGCTACACCTTC. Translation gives CASSAVTGYGYTF.

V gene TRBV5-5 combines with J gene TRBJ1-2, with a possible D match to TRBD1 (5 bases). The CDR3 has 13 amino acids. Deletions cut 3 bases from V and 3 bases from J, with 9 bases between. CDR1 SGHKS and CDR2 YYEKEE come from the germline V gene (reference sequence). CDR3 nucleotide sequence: TGTGCCAGCAGCTCACAGGACTACTATGGCTACACCTTC. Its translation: CASSSQDYYGYTF.

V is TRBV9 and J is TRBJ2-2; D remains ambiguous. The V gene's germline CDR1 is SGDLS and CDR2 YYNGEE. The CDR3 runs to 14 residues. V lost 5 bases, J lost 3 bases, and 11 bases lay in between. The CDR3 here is CASSIDGHTGELFF. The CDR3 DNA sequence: TGTGCCAGCAGTATTGACGGACACACCGGGGAGCTGTTTTTT. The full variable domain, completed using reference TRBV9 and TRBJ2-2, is DSGVTQTPKHLITATGQRVTLRCSPRSGDLSVYWYQQSLDQGLQFLIQYYNGEERAKGNILERFSAQQFPDLHSELNLSSLELGDSALYFCASSIDGHTGELFFGEGSRLTVL.

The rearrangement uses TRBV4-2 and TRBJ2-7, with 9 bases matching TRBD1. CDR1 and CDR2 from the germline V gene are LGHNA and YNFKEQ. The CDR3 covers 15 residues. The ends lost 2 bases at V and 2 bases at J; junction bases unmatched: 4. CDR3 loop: CASSQSTGGPYEQYF. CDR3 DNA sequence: TGTGCCAGCAGCCAATCGACAGGGGGTCCCTACGAGCAGTACTTC.

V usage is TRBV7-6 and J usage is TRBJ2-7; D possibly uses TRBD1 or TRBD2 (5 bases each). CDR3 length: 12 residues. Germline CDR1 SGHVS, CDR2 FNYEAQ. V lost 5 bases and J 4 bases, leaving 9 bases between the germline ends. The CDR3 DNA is TGTGCCAGCAGCGAAGAGGGGTACGAGCAGTACTTC. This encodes CASSEEGYEQYF. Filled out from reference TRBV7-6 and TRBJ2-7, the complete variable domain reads GAGVSQSPRYKVTKRGQDVALRCDPISGHVSLYWYRQALGQGPEFLTYFNYEAQQDKSGLPNDRFSAERPEGSISTLTIQRTEQRDSAMYRCASSEEGYEQYFGPGTRLTVT.